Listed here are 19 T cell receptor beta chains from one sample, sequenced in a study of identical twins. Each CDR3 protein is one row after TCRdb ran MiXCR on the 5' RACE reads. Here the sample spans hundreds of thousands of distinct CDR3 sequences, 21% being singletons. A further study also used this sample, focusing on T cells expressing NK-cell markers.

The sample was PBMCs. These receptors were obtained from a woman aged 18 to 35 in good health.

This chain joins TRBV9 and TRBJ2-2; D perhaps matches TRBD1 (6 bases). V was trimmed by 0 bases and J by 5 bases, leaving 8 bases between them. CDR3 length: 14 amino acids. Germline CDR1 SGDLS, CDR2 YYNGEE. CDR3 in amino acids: CASSVDRATGELFF. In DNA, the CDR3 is TGTGCCAGCAGCGTAGACAGGGCTACCGGGGAGCTGTTTTTT. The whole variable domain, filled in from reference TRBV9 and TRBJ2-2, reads DSGVTQTPKHLITATGQRVTLRCSPRSGDLSVYWYQQSLDQGLQFLIQYYNGEERAKGNILERFSAQQFPDLHSELNLSSLELGDSALYFCASSVDRATGELFFGEGSRLTVL.

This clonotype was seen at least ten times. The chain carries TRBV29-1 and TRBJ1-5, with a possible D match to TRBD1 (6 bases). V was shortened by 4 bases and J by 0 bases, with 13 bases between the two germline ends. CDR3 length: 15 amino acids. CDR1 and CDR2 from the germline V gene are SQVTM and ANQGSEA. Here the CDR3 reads CSVGSTGYSNQPQHF. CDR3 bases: TGCAGCGTTGGCTCAACAGGGTATAGCAATCAGCCCCAGCATTTT.

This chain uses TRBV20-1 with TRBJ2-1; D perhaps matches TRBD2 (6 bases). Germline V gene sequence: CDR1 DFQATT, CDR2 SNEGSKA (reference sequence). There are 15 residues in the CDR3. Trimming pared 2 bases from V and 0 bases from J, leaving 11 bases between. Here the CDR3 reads CSARIWEVSYNEQFF. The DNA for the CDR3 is TGCAGTGCTAGAATATGGGAGGTCTCCTACAATGAGCAGTTCTTC.

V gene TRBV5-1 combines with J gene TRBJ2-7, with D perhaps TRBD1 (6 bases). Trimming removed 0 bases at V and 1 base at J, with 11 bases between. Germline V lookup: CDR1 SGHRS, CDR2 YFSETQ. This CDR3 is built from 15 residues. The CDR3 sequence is CASSLGRDTSYEQYF. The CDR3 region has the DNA TGCGCCAGCAGCTTGGGACGGGACACGTCCTACGAGCAGTACTTC.

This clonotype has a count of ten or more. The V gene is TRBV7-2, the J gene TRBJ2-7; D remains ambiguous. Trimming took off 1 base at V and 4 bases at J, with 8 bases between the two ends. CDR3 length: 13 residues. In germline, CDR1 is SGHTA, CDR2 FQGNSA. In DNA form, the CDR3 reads TGTGCCAGCAGCTTAGAGACTTGGTACGAGCAGTACTTC. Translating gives CASSLETWYEQYF.

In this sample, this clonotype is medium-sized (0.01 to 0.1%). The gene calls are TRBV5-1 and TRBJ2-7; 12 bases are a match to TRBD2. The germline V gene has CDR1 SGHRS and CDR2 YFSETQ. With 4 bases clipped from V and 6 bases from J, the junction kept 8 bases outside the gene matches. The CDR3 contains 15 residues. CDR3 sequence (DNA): TGCGCCAGCAGCCCAAGACTAGCGGGAGAGAGCGAGCAGTACTTC. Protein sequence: CASSPRLAGESEQYF.

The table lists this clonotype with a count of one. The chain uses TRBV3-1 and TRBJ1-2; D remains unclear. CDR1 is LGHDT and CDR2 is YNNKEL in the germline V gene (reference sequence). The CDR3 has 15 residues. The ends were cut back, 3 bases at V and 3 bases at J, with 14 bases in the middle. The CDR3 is CASSHAQLLHYGYTF. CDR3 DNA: TGTGCCAGCAGCCATGCACAGCTACTTCACTATGGCTACACCTTC. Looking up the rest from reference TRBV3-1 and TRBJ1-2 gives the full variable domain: DTAVSQTPKYLVTQMGNDKSIKCEQNLGHDTMYWYKQDSKKFLKIMFSYNNKELIINETVPNRFSPKSPDKAHLNLHINSLELGDSAVYFCASSHAQLLHYGYTFGSGTRLTVV.

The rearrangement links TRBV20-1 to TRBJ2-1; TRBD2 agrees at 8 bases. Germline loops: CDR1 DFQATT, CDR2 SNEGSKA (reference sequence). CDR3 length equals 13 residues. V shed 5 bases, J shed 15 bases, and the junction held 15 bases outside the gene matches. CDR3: CSAGAANSGVLFF. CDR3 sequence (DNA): TGCAGTGCTGGGGCAGCGAATAGCGGGGTCTTGTTCTTC.

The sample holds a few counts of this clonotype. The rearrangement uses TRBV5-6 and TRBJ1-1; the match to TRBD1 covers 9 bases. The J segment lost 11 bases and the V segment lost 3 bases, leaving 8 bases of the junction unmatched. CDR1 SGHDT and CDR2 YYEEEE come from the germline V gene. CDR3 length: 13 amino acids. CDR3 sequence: CASSWGTGKDAFF. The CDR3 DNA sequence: TGTGCCAGCAGCTGGGGGACAGGGAAGGACGCTTTCTTT. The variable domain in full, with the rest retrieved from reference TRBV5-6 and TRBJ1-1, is DAGVTQSPTHLIKTRGQQVTLRCSPKSGHDTVSWYQQALGQGPQFIFQYYEEEERQRGNFPDRFSGHQFPNYSSELNVNALLLGDSALYLCASSWGTGKDAFFGQGTRLTVV.

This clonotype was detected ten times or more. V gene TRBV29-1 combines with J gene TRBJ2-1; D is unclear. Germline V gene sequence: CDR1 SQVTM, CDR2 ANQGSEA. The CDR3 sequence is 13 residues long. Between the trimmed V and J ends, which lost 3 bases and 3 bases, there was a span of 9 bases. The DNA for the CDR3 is TGCAGCGTTGAGGAGACACGCTACAATGAGCAGTTCTTC. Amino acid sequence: CSVEETRYNEQFF.

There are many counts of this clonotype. The CDR3 region is CASSLSPAQETQYF. The CDR3 coding sequence is TGTGCCAGCAGTTTGTCGCCAGCCCAAGAGACCCAGTACTTC. The chain combines TRBV7-2 with TRBJ2-5; D gene uncertain. From germline, CDR1 is SGHTA and CDR2 FQGNSA. The CDR3 runs 14 residues. Between the trimmed V and J ends, which lost 6 bases and 1 base, there was a span of 12 bases.

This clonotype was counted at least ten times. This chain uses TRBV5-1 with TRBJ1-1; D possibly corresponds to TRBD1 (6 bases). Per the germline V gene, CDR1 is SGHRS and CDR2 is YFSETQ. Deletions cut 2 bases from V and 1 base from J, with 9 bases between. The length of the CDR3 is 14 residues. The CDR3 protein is CASSFRGENTEAFF. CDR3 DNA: TGCGCCAGCAGCTTCAGGGGCGAGAACACTGAAGCTTTCTTT.

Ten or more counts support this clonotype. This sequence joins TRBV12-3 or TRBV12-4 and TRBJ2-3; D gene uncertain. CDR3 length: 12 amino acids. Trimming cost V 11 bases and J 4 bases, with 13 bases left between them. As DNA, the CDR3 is TGTGCCCCCTACATCCTCCCAGATACGCAGTATTTT. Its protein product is CAPYILPDTQYF.

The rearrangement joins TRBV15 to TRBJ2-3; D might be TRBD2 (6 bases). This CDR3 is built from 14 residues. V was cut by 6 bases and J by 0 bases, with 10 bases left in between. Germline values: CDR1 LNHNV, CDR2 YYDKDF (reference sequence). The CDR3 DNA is TGTGCCACCAGGGAGGGGACTAGCACAGATACGCAGTATTTT. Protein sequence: CATREGTSTDTQYF.

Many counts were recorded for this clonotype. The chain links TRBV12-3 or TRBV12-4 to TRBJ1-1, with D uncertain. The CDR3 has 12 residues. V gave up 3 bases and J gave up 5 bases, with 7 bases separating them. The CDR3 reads CASSFSQTEAFF. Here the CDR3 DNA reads TGTGCCAGCAGTTTCAGTCAGACTGAAGCTTTCTTT.

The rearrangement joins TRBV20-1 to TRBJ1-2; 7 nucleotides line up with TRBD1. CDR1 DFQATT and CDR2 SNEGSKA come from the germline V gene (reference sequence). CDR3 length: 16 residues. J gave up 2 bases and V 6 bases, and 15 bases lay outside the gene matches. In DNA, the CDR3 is TGCAGTGCCGCGCGAGGGGGCGCGGTCGGCAACTATGGCTACACCTTC. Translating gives CSAARGGAVGNYGYTF.

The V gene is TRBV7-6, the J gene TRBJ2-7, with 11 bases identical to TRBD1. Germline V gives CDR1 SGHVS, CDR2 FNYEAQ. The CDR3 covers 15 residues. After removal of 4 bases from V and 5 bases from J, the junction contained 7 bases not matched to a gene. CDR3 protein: CASSYGQGAIHEQYF. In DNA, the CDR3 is TGTGCCAGCAGCTATGGACAGGGGGCTATCCACGAGCAGTACTTC.

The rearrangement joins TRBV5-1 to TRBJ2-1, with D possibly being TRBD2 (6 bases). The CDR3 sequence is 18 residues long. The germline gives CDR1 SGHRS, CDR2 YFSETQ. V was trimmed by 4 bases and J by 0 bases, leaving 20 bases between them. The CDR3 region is CASSPQPGTGPSYNEQFF. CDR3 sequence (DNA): TGCGCCAGCAGCCCCCAACCCGGGACTGGACCCTCCTACAATGAGCAGTTCTTC.

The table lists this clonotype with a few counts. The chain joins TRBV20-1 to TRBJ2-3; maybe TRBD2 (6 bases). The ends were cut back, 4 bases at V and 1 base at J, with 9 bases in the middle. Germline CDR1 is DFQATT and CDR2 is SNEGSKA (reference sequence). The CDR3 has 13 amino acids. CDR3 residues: CSAMASGTDTQYF. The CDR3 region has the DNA TGCAGTGCTATGGCTAGCGGCACAGATACGCAGTATTTT.